Detailed here is one T cell receptor (beta chain). Its antigen is not yet known. It has no much larger one-base neighbor in the sample; base qualities were not kept. The study was a case-control design nested within a healthcare worker cohort in London, UK, with weekly nasopharyngeal swab PCR tests and blood sampling. Healthcare workers were recruited between 23 and 31 March 2020, during the week of the UK lockdown, and were followed weekly for up to roughly 16 weeks. This entry comes from a study of early T cells in non-severe SARS-CoV-2 infection (dated by TCRdb to 2020 to 2022). Background on the whole study: Bulk RNA from unsorted whole blood was used for TCR sequencing, so alpha and beta chains could not be paired. Results the study describes overall, beyond this receptor: Matching against VDJdb was skewed toward anti-spike CD8 responses, likely underestimated virus-specific expansions, and missed private and CD4 specificities.

The method was 5' RACE. Sequencing took place on a NextSeq 500. To correct for sequencing error and PCR bias, the TCR library protocol tagged individual cDNA molecules with unique molecular identifiers. Sequencing covered both TCR alpha and beta chains, and within each sample the abundances of alpha and beta sequences were tightly co-correlated. Regarding the original processing steps: V gene, J gene and CDR3 annotation of TCR sequences was performed with Decombinator V4. TCRs were defined as expanded if a significant change between any two time points was detected under a Poisson model with p below 0.0001. TCR abundances were normalised to the total number of TCRs sequenced in each sample and reported as counts per million. MAIT TCRs were defined by TRAV1-2 paired with TRAJ12, TRAJ20 or TRAJ33, and iNKT TCRs by TRAV10 paired with TRAJ18. A search of VDJdb, accessed on 1 November 2021, was run for TCRs annotated to CMV, EBV and SARS-CoV-2, with TCRs annotated for multiple antigens excluded. TCRdb passed the public sequencing reads through fastp at Q25 and MiXCR, retaining productive beta sequences. Each record represents a unique CDR3 protein, reported with the most common genes and DNA among its rows. These V and J calls derive from TCRdb rather than the authors' analysis. The sample includes about 33,000 distinct CDR3 sequences, with 5.5% to 6% observed a single time. Of the sample, roughly 13% falls within the top ten clones.

From a lookup of the germline V gene (reference sequence), CDR1 and CDR2 are MNHNY and SVGAGI. V gives up 2 bases and J gives up 6 bases, and the segment between their germline ends measures 14 bases. The CDR3 sequence holds 14 residues, the cysteine and phenylalanine included. Just CDR3 DNA is preserved here, 42 bases in frame from base 1. Sequenced sample: whole blood. Recombination linked TRBV6-6 to TRBJ2-7, with the D gene not confidently named. The TCR was taken from an adult who was a healthcare worker with PCR-confirmed SARS-CoV-2 infection or an uninfected control (not recorded which). The bases read TGTGCCAGCAGTTACGACTCCTCCCTGGGCGAGCAGTACTTC. Translated, this gives CASSYDSSLGEQYF.